This TCR beta chain was sequenced in a study of blood T cell repertoires in COVID-19. Study overall: Material from acute and convalescent COVID-19 was sourced from the United States, Italy and Spain. T cells, B-cell-depleted T cells, or PBMCs provided the cDNA or gDNA that served as material.

Authors' data handling: Nucleated cell counts were estimated from reference gene primer amplification. Clones were read by immunoSEQ multiplex PCR, and TCRdb kept only the in-frame ones, dropping some. Clone size and V and J calls were adopted from that table, with D and trimming inferred from the DNA. The profile shows roughly 300,000 clones, 75% to 95% of them singletons. Membership in each cohort depended on participant-reported clinical history. The CDR3 runs to 16 residues. Germline V gene data show CDR1 as MDHEN and CDR2 as SYDVKM. The ends were cut back, 8 bases at V and 6 bases at J, with 24 bases in the middle.

This receptor was obtained from a young woman who had recovered from COVID-19. The chain employs TRBV28 and TRBJ2-3; perhaps TRBD2 as D (6 bases). The sample was PBMCs or T cells enriched from blood (not recorded which). CDR3 amino acids: CASLSGSGSMSDTQYF. The CDR3 coding sequence is TGTGCCAGCCTCAGCGGGTCCGGGAGTATGAGTGATACGCAGTATTTT.